The 30 T cell receptor beta chains in this list originate from one sample, sequenced in a study of cytotoxic CD8 clonotypes in ibrutinib-treated CLL. Using immunoSEQ multiplex PCR, the repertoire was profiled, and TCRdb retains in-frame clones only, with some absent. In the table there are almost 250,000 clones, 70% of which are singletons. Sequencing used PBMCs, obtained after 24 months of ibrutinib treatment. These receptors came from a human donor with chronic lymphocytic leukemia.

V is TRBV7-3 and J is TRBJ2-5; possible D gene TRBD2, 6 bases. The CDR3 is 16 residues long. Germline lookup yields CDR1 SGHTA and CDR2 FQGTGA. V was pared by 2 bases and J by 5 bases, with 18 bases between. DNA of the CDR3: TGTGCCAGCAGCTTAGGAACTAGCCCGAGCTGGGAGACCCAGTACTTC. Protein product: CASSLGTSPSWETQYF.

The chain carries TRBV5-1 and TRBJ1-1; a possible D gene is TRBD1 (5 bases). Trimming pared 4 bases from V and 7 bases from J, leaving 11 bases between. The CDR3 runs to 12 residues. Germline V gene sequence: CDR1 SGHRS, CDR2 YFSETQ. The CDR3 region has the DNA TGCGCCAGCAGCGAGGGGTGGAGTGAAGCTTTCTTT. It codes for CASSEGWSEAFF.

This clone has only a few counts. The chain has TRBV14 and TRBJ2-7; D uncertain. Germline V gene lookup returns CDR1 SGHDN and CDR2 FVKESK. Trimming cost V 8 bases and J 3 bases, with 11 bases left between them. The CDR3 loop spans 12 amino acids. CDR3 coding DNA: TGTGCCAGCGCTTACACGGGCTACGAGCAGTACTTC. It specifies CASAYTGYEQYF.

The J gene is TRBJ2-1, the V gene TRBV29-1, with D possibly matching TRBD2 (5 bases). Germline V gene lookup returns CDR1 SQVTM and CDR2 ANQGSEA. Trimming left V 6 bases short and J 8 bases short, with 17 bases between. The length of the CDR3 is 13 residues. The CDR3, as DNA: TGCAGCGTCTGGGAGTCAGCCTTCGATGAGCAGTTCTTC. Its protein product is CSVWESAFDEQFF.

About this clone: Other nucleotide sequences in the sample specify the same CDR3. The chain links TRBV6-5 to TRBJ2-2, with 7 nucleotides matching TRBD2. Trimming cost V 7 bases and J 4 bases; bases outside gene matches: 9. CDR3 size: 15 residues. The V gene's germline CDR1 is MNHEY and CDR2 SVGAGI. The CDR3 DNA sequence: TGTGCCAGCACCCCAGGACTAGTCGGCACCGGGGAGCTGTTTTTT. This gives the protein CASTPGLVGTGELFF.

This clone appeared a few times. This chain links TRBV4-3 with TRBJ1-5; maybe TRBD1 (5 bases). CDR1 and CDR2 (germline): LGHNA, YSLEER. The length of the CDR3 is 14 residues. Trimming left V 0 bases short and J 4 bases short, with 7 bases between. This chain's CDR3 is CASSQERGNQPQHF. The CDR3, as DNA: TGCGCCAGCAGCCAAGAGCGGGGGAATCAGCCCCAGCATTTT.

The V call is TRBV10-1, the J call TRBJ2-5; D is unresolved. The ends were cut back, 0 bases at V and 5 bases at J, with 7 bases in the middle. Germline V gives CDR1 WNHNN, CDR2 SYGVQD (reference sequence). This CDR3 has 13 amino acids. The CDR3 DNA reads as TGCGCCAGCAGTGAGTCGTTGGGGGAGACCCAGTACTTC. Its translation: CASSESLGETQYF.

The V gene is TRBV9, the J gene TRBJ1-3; 8 positions agree with TRBD1. The V segment lost 4 bases and the J segment 0 bases; nucleotides outside the gene matches: 6. CDR1 is SGDLS and CDR2 is YYNGEE in the germline V gene. The CDR3 totals 16 residues. The CDR3 loop reads CASSLMTGASGNTIYF. The CDR3 DNA reads TGTGCCAGCAGCCTTATGACAGGGGCCTCTGGAAACACCATATATTTT.

The V call is TRBV18, the J call TRBJ1-4, with a possible D match to TRBD1 (5 bases). Germline V lookup: CDR1 KGHSH, CDR2 LQKENI. The CDR3 is made up of 14 amino acids. Deletions cut 3 bases from V and 8 bases from J, with 13 bases between. The CDR3 protein is CASSPAGLTEKLFF. In DNA, the CDR3 is TGTGCCAGCTCACCGGCAGGGCTCACAGAAAAACTGTTTTTT.

The chain is built from TRBV5-1 and TRBJ1-4; D possibly corresponds to TRBD1 (5 bases). With 4 bases removed from V and 5 bases from J, the gap between germline ends came to 12 bases. Germline V gives CDR1 SGHRS, CDR2 YFSETQ. The CDR3 length is 14 residues. The CDR3 nucleotides are TGCGCCAGCAGCGGGGGGACGGAGAATGAAAAACTGTTTTTT. Translation: CASSGGTENEKLFF.

This sequence joins TRBV5-6 and TRBJ2-7; TRBD2 agrees at 11 bases. The ends lost 0 bases at V and 6 bases at J; junction bases unmatched: 2. The germline gives CDR1 SGHDT, CDR2 YYEEEE. This CDR3 region has 14 residues. CDR3 in DNA: TGTGCCAGCAGCTTGGGACTAGCGGGAAGCGAGCAGTACTTC. The encoded protein is CASSLGLAGSEQYF.

This clone was detected many times. The chain carries TRBV2 and TRBJ2-3, with D unresolved. V shed 3 bases and J shed 3 bases, with 1 base lying between them. CDR1 SNHLY and CDR2 FYNNEI come from the germline V gene. The CDR3 covers 11 residues. CDR3 sequence: CASSETDTQYF. CDR3 bases: TGTGCCAGCAGTGAGACAGATACGCAGTATTTT.

This chain links TRBV18 with TRBJ1-2, with 7 bases matching TRBD1. Germline assignment: CDR1 KGHSH and CDR2 LQKENI. The CDR3 extends over 14 amino acids. Losses at the gene ends were 4 bases for V and 7 bases for J; bases not matched to a gene: 9. CDR3 protein: CASSLGQVTGGYTF. CDR3 bases: TGTGCCAGCTCACTTGGACAGGTCACGGGTGGCTACACCTTC.

The chain is built from TRBV28 and TRBJ1-5; 8 nucleotides agree with TRBD1. This CDR3 contains 16 residues. V shed 4 bases, J shed 4 bases, and the junction held 9 bases outside the gene matches. Germline CDR1 is MDHEN and CDR2 is SYDVKM. This CDR3 is CASSYRQGARNQPQHF. The CDR3 DNA follows: TGTGCCAGCAGTTATAGGCAGGGGGCTCGGAATCAGCCCCAGCATTTT.

This sequence joins TRBV28 and TRBJ1-2, with D unclear. This CDR3 has 13 amino acids. CDR1 is MDHEN and CDR2 is SYDVKM in the germline V gene. V lost 3 bases and J lost 5, with 10 bases in between. The CDR3 coding sequence is TGTGCCAGCAGTTTCGTCTCCTCTTATGGCTACACCTTC. Its translation: CASSFVSSYGYTF.

The chain recombines TRBV28 with TRBJ1-2; D is perhaps TRBD1 (5 bases). Germline assignment: CDR1 MDHEN and CDR2 SYDVKM. CDR3 length equals 12 residues. V was cut by 2 bases and J by 14 bases, with 15 bases left in between. CDR3 sequence (DNA): TGTGCCAGCAGTTTAAGGGCAGAGGGGCTTACCTTC. Its translation: CASSLRAEGLTF.

The chain joins TRBV5-1 to TRBJ2-5; no clear D. The CDR3 loop spans 12 amino acids. Per the germline V gene, CDR1 is SGHRS and CDR2 is YFSETQ. Trimming removed 0 bases from V and 5 bases from J, with 5 bases in between. CDR3 sequence reads: CASSLDWETQYF. CDR3 nucleotides: TGCGCCAGCAGCTTGGATTGGGAGACCCAGTACTTC.

The chain combines TRBV19 with TRBJ2-7, with 10 bases aligning to TRBD1. The germline V gene has CDR1 LNHDA and CDR2 SQIVND (reference sequence). J gave up 3 bases and V 7 bases, and 6 bases lay outside the gene matches. The CDR3 covers 14 residues. The CDR3 here is CASKPGTGDYEQYF. Here the CDR3 DNA reads TGTGCCAGTAAACCGGGGACAGGGGACTACGAGCAGTACTTC. The full variable domain, in which reference TRBV19 and TRBJ2-7 provide the parts outside the CDR3, is DGGITQSPKYLFRKEGQNVTLSCEQNLNHDAMYWYRQDPGQGLRLIYYSQIVNDFQKGDIAEGYSVSREKKESFPLTVTSAQKNPTAFYLCASKPGTGDYEQYFGPGTRLTVT.

The chain is built from TRBV9 and TRBJ2-1, with D possibly being TRBD2 (5 bases). V was pared by 2 bases and J by 9 bases, with 21 bases between. The CDR3 sequence is 16 residues long. The germline V gene has CDR1 SGDLS and CDR2 YYNGEE. CDR3 loop: CASSVEGGGILGEQFF. The CDR3 bases are TGTGCCAGCAGCGTTGAGGGCGGAGGTATTTTAGGTGAGCAGTTCTTC.

In its sample, this clone was seen a few times. The V gene is TRBV9, the J gene TRBJ2-3; 9 nucleotides agree with TRBD2. This CDR3 spans 15 amino acids. The trim removed 2 bases at V and 2 bases at J, leaving 3 bases unmatched. The germline V gene has CDR1 SGDLS and CDR2 YYNGEE. CDR3 in amino acids: CASSVAGGFTDTQYF. In DNA form, the CDR3 reads TGTGCCAGCAGCGTTGCGGGAGGGTTCACAGATACGCAGTATTTT.

The V gene is TRBV28, the J gene TRBJ1-2, with 8 bases identical to TRBD1. Germline V gene lookup returns CDR1 MDHEN and CDR2 SYDVKM. The CDR3 covers 15 residues. V dropped 3 bases and J dropped 8; count of bases not matched to a gene: 11. CDR3 DNA: TGTGCCAGCAGTTTGCCCGACAGGGGCAACTTGGGCTACACCTTC. As protein: CASSLPDRGNLGYTF.

This clone was seen only a few times. The chain joins TRBV7-9 to TRBJ2-3; D is perhaps TRBD1 or TRBD2 (5 bases each). CDR1 is SEHNR and CDR2 is FQNEAQ in the germline V gene (reference sequence). V was pared by 3 bases and J by 2 bases, with 15 bases between. The CDR3 runs 16 residues. The CDR3 protein is CASSFLEGPHTDTQYF. CDR3 sequence (DNA): TGTGCCAGCAGCTTTCTAGAGGGACCTCACACAGATACGCAGTATTTT.

A few counts support this clone. The genes are TRBV5-1 and TRBJ1-2, with 8 bases lining up with TRBD1. The germline gives CDR1 SGHRS, CDR2 YFSETQ. The CDR3 runs 16 residues. The J segment lost 5 bases and the V segment lost 4 bases, leaving 13 bases of the junction unmatched. As DNA, the CDR3 is TGCGCCAGCAGCGCCTTACAGGGGGAAGGGACGTATGGCTACACCTTC. It encodes CASSALQGEGTYGYTF. Drawing the rest from reference TRBV5-1 and TRBJ1-2, the complete variable domain is KAGVTQTPRYLIKTRGQQVTLSCSPISGHRSVSWYQQTPGQGLQFLFEYFSETQRNKGNFPGRFSGRQFSNSRSEMNVSTLELGDSALYLCASSALQGEGTYGYTFGSGTRLTVV.

The chain has TRBV27 and TRBJ2-7; 7 positions agree with TRBD1. CDR3 length: 14 residues. Looked up from germline, CDR1 is MNHEY and CDR2 is SMNVEV (reference sequence). V shed 7 bases, J shed 0 bases, and the junction held 6 bases outside the gene matches. CDR3: CASKRGLPSYEQYF. CDR3 DNA sequence: TGTGCCAGCAAAAGGGGGCTCCCCTCCTACGAGCAGTACTTC.

The chain links TRBV28 to TRBJ2-7; 8 bases map to TRBD2. J was trimmed by 3 bases and V by 2 bases; bases with no gene match: 6. Germline lookup yields CDR1 MDHEN and CDR2 SYDVKM. The CDR3 contains 15 residues. In nucleotides, the CDR3 is TGTGCCAGCAGTTTACCAGTAGCGGGGTACTACGAGCAGTACTTC. It translates to CASSLPVAGYYEQYF.

This clone was detected only a few times. CDR3 DNA sequence: TGTGCCAGCAGCTTAGTCTCCGGCTCCTACGAGCAGTACTTC. Translation: CASSLVSGSYEQYF. The chain employs TRBV11-2 and TRBJ2-7; D is uncertain. CDR3 size: 14 residues. CDR1 is SGHAT, CDR2 FQNNGV, per germline. Trimming removed 1 base from V and 0 bases from J, with 7 bases in between. Full variable domain (remainder filled in from reference TRBV11-2 and TRBJ2-7): EAGVAQSPRYKIIEKRQSVAFWCNPISGHATLYWYQQILGQGPKLLIQFQNNGVVDDSQLPKDRFSAERLKGVDSTLKIQPAKLEDSAVYLCASSLVSGSYEQYFGPGTRLTVT.

The V call is TRBV4-1, the J call TRBJ1-4; TRBD1 is a possible D gene (5 bases). The V end lost 0 bases, the J end lost 4 bases, and 12 bases lay between the germline ends. Per germline, CDR1 MGHRA and CDR2 YSYEKL. This CDR3 region has 16 residues. The CDR3 spells CASSQDPGTYNEKLFF. The CDR3 DNA follows: TGCGCCAGCAGCCAAGACCCCGGGACCTATAATGAAAAACTGTTTTTT.

The V and J genes are TRBV7-9 and TRBJ2-1; either TRBD1 or TRBD2 may fit D (5 bases each). Per germline, CDR1 SEHNR and CDR2 FQNEAQ (reference sequence). The V end lost 5 bases, the J end lost 2 bases, and 10 bases lay between the germline ends. CDR3 length equals 14 residues. The CDR3 here is CASSLTGPYNEQFF. CDR3 sequence (DNA): TGTGCCAGCAGCCTGACGGGACCCTACAATGAGCAGTTCTTC.

This chain uses TRBV5-1 with TRBJ2-5; D is possibly TRBD1 or TRBD2 (6 bases each). Looked up from germline, CDR1 is SGHRS and CDR2 is YFSETQ. CDR3 length equals 14 residues. The V end lost 0 bases, the J end lost 5 bases, and 11 bases lay between the germline ends. The CDR3 protein is CASSLDGGGETQYF. As DNA, the CDR3 is TGCGCCAGCAGCTTGGATGGAGGGGGGGAGACCCAGTACTTC.

The genes are TRBV28 and TRBJ1-5, with a weak D call TRBD1 (6 bases). V lost 6 bases, J lost 4 bases, and 10 bases lay in between. The length of the CDR3 is 13 residues. Germline V lookup: CDR1 MDHEN, CDR2 SYDVKM. In DNA form, the CDR3 reads TGTGCCAGCAGCACAGGGCTTAATCAGCCCCAGCATTTT. Translating it yields CASSTGLNQPQHF.